The 2 T cell receptor beta chains listed next were all sequenced from one sample in a study of post-analysis software for immune sequencing data. These receptors lack a known antigen. Each TCR beta cDNA library carried unique molecular identifiers. TCRdb re-called the PCR reads with MiXCR, one entry per CDR3 protein. The repertoire has 350,000 to 500,000 distinct CDR3 sequences, less than 40% of them found once; the top ten carry about 7.6%. Regarding the study as a whole: The study found TRBV5-6, TRBV5-1 and TRBV20-1 among five or six TRBV segments more frequent in patients than controls.

Sequenced sample: blood. These receptors were taken from a girl aged 2 to 10 with multiple sclerosis.

The rearrangement joins TRBV20-1 to TRBJ2-7, with no clear D. Germline V gene lookup returns CDR1 DFQATT and CDR2 SNEGSKA (reference sequence). Trimming stripped 3 bases from V and 4 bases from J, with 16 bases between. The CDR3 extends over 14 amino acids. The CDR3: CSASLPWASYEQYF. The CDR3 nucleotides are TGCAGTGCTAGTCTTCCGTGGGCCTCATACGAGCAGTACTTC.

Remarks on this clonotype: The junction does not match germline at one end; this may be a read error. CDR3 loop: CSASAVGSVTSYEQYF. The CDR3 DNA reads TGCAGCGCTAGTGCCGTAGGTAGCGTGACATCCTACGAGCAGTACTTC. This chain joins TRBV20-1 and TRBJ2-7, with D possibly matching TRBD2 (5 bases). The V gene's germline CDR1 is DFQATT and CDR2 SNEGSKA (reference sequence). This CDR3 comprises 16 residues.